This T cell receptor beta chain was observed in a study of CD8+ T cells in alopecia areata (dated by TCRdb to the late 2010s). As for the study more broadly: Treated patients were enrolled in an open-label pilot trial of oral tofacitinib at 5 to 10 mg twice daily for moderate-to-severe alopecia areata. immunoSEQ multiplex PCR using 35 Vbeta forward primers and 13 Jbeta reverse primers was used to amplify TCRbeta CDR3 regions. On the human side, TCRbeta sequencing was run on scalp tissue and on sorted CD4+ and CD8+ peripheral blood T cells from healthy controls and from alopecia areata patients with either patchy or totalis/universalis disease. To study T cell clonal expansion in alopecia areata, the researchers applied high-throughput TCRbeta sequencing to both the C3H/HeJ mouse model and human patients. The RNA source kit depended on sample type: the PAXgene miRNA kit for fixed scalp, the miRNeasy kit for PBMCs, and the RNeasy kit for mouse skin. Clonality in the scalp was compared among normal scalp (n=4), patchy alopecia areata scalp (n=8), and alopecia totalis/universalis scalp (n=8). Biopsies were taken from tofacitinib-treated patients at baseline and again at 4 and 24 weeks into treatment, and several of those patients also had a later scalp biopsy. Patients received tofacitinib for 6 to 18 months and were then followed off drug for 6 months to check for delayed response and recurrence. What the work shows at the level of the full study, not this receptor alone: Higher clonality and more expanded CD8+ clones were observed in lesional scalp than in normal scalp, particularly in alopecia totalis/universalis, a finding suggestive of antigenic drive. Shared TCR sequences between patients were less evident than in mice, which may be partly attributable to HLA diversity in the patient population. Unlike mouse skin, which is dominated by gammadelta T cells, normal human skin has resident alphabeta T cells that are also sequenced, and this complicates analysis of the scalp TCR repertoire.

About this clone itself: Its binding antigen is unknown. No per-base quality is available; no much larger clone lies one base away.

Spanning cysteine to phenylalanine, the CDR3 consists of 14 amino acids. Of all the DNA, just the CDR3 is kept, 42 bases in frame from base 1. V is cut by 7 bases and J by 4 bases, and the space between the germline ends is 15 bases. Sequences SGHDN (CDR1) and FVKESK (CDR2) are obtained from the germline V gene. The sample's time point label, decoded: baseline before oral tofacitinib. Lesional scalp punch biopsies and peripheral blood were collected from alopecia areata patients. PBMCs were isolated by density centrifugation and stained for CD3, CD4 and CD8, after which CD4+ and CD8+ T cells were sorted on a FACSAria. The method behind the library was the immunoSEQ multiplex PCR assay. RNA was extracted from all samples and reverse transcribed into cDNA, which served as template for TCR sequencing. SuperScript III was used to make first-strand cDNA, primed with a 2:1 mix of oligo-dT and random hexamers. A synthetic immune receptor repertoire was used to measure amplification bias, and any remaining bias was corrected computationally. The original pipeline was this. Raw reads were preprocessed to remove errors, and CDR3 was defined according to IMGT conventions as the region from the conserved cysteine to phenylalanine. Clonality was computed as 1 minus the Shannon entropy, with the entropy normalized by log2 of the number of productive unique TCRs. CD4 or CD8 identity of scalp clones was inferred by cross-referencing scalp TCRbeta sequences with sorted blood CD4 and CD8 repertoires. Sourced from immuneACCESS, this table was stored by TCRdb with only in-frame sequences that have V and J called. A share of the clones is absent; for the studies checked, an unresolved V gene accounts for under half, and the remainder has no known explanation. That table gives V, J and clone size, and the DNA gave D and trimming. The table for this sample lists 200,000 to 250,000 clones; around 67% of them were counted only once. Together, the top ten hold around 1.2% of the sample.

Sequenced material: CD4+ T cells sorted from blood, taken at week 0. The V and J segments used are TRBV14 and TRBJ2-3, and perhaps TRBD2 as D gene, on 6 matching bases. The sequence came from a human donor with alopecia areata. The DNA sequence is as follows: TGTGCCAGCACTCCTTACGGGGGTTCAGATACGCAGTATTTT. It translates as CASTPYGGSDTQYF.